This TCR beta chain came from a study of molecular identifiers for immune sequencing clone quantification. Study-wide findings and caveats: Jurkat TCR RNA spiked in from one cell (amid more than 850,000 naive cells) was reportedly detectable.

This clonotype was detected ten times or more. Its antigen is as yet unknown. From germline, CDR1 is KGHDR and CDR2 SFDVKD. V was cut by 2 bases and J by 2 bases, with 9 bases left in between. This CDR3 has 15 residues. Using 10%, 30% or 50% RNA, naive CD8 libraries were derived from around 20,000 to 990,000 sorted cells. A single record per CDR3 protein comes from TCRdb applying MiXCR to the PCR reads. The data hold about 640,000 distinct CDR3 sequences, with nearly 20% observed a single time. The sequenced material came from naive CD8+ T cells from blood, with Jurkat cell RNA spiked in. Sample subset: FACS-sorted CD8+CD4-CCR7+CD45RA+ naive T cells. The TCR comes from a human donor in good health. Some libraries in this study had Jurkat cell RNA spiked in. This rearrangement joins TRBV24-1 to TRBJ1-5; the D is unclear. The CDR3 spells CATSDSGPGNQPQHF. In DNA form, the CDR3 reads TGTGCCACCAGTGATTCCGGTCCGGGCAATCAGCCCCAGCATTTT.